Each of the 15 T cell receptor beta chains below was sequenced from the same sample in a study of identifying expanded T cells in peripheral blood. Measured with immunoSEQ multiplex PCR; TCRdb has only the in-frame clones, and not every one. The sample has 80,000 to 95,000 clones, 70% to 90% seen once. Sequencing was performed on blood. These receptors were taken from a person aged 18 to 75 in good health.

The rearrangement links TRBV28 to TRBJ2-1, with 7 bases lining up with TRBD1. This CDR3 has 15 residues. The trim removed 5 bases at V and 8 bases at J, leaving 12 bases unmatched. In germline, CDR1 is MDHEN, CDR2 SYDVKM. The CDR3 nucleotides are TGTGCCAGCAGTCCAGGGGGACAGAACTTCCATGAGCAGTTCTTC. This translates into CASSPGGQNFHEQFF. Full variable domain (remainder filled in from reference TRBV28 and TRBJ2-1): DVKVTQSSRYLVKRTGEKVFLECVQDMDHENMFWYRQDPGLGLRLIYFSYDVKMKEKGDIPEGYSVSREKKERFSLILESASTNQTSMYLCASSPGGQNFHEQFFGPGTRLTVL.

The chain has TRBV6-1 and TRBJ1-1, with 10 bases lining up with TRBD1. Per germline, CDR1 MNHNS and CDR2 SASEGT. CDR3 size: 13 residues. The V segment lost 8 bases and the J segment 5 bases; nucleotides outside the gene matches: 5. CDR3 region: CASGTGETTEAFF. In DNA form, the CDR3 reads TGTGCCAGCGGGACAGGGGAGACAACTGAAGCTTTCTTT.

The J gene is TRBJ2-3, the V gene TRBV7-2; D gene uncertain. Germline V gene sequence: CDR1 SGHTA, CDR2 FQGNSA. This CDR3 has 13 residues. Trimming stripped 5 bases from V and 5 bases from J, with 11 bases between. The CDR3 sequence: CASSPPGVDTQYF. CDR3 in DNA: TGTGCCAGCAGCCCGCCTGGAGTAGATACGCAGTATTTT.

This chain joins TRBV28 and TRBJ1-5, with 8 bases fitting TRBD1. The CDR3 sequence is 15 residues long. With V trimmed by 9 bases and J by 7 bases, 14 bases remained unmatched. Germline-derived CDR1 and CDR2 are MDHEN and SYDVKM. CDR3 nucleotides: TGTGCCAGTTCCACTCCAACAGGGGGGAAGCAGCCCCAGCATTTT. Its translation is CASSTPTGGKQPQHF.

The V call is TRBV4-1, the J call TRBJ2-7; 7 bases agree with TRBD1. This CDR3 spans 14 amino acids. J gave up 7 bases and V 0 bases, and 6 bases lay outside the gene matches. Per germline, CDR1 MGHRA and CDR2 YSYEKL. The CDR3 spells CASSQERQGVEQYF. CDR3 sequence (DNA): TGCGCCAGCAGCCAAGAACGTCAGGGGGTTGAGCAGTACTTC.

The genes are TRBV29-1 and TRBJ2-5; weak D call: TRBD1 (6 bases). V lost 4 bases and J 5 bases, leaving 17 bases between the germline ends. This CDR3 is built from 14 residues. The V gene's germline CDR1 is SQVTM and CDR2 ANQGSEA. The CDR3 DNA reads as TGCAGCGTTGCCTATCGTAACAGGGTCGAGACCCAGTACTTC. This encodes CSVAYRNRVETQYF. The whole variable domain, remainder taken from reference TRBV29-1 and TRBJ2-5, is SAVISQKPSRDICQRGTSLTIQCQVDSQVTMMFWYRQQPGQSLTLIATANQGSEATYESGFVIDKFPISRPNLTFSTLTVSNMSPEDSSIYLCSVAYRNRVETQYFGPGTRLLVL.

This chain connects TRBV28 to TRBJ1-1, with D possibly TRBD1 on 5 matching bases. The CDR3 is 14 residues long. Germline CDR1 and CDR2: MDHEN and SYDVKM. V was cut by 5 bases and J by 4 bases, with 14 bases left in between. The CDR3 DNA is TGTGCCAGCAGTCCGGTGGGGGAGAGCACTGAAGCTTTCTTT. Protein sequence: CASSPVGESTEAFF.

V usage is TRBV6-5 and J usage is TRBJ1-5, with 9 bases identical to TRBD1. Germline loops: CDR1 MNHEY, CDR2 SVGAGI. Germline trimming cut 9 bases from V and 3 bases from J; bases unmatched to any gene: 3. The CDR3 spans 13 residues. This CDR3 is CASGQGSNQPQHF. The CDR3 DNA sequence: TGTGCCAGTGGACAGGGGTCCAATCAGCCCCAGCATTTT.

The CDR3 reads CASSSNRDRASPDTQYF. The CDR3 region has the DNA TGTGCCAGTAGTTCAAACCGGGACAGGGCGAGTCCAGATACGCAGTATTTT. The chain combines TRBV19 with TRBJ2-3, with 9 positions matching TRBD1. CDR1 and CDR2 (germline): LNHDA, SQIVND (reference sequence). The CDR3 extends over 17 amino acids. The V and J ends lost 5 bases and 4 bases, in that order; junction bases with no gene match: 13. The full variable domain, in which reference TRBV19 and TRBJ2-3 provide the parts outside the CDR3, is DGGITQSPKYLFRKEGQNVTLSCEQNLNHDAMYWYRQDPGQGLRLIYYSQIVNDFQKGDIAEGYSVSREKKESFPLTVTSAQKNPTAFYLCASSSNRDRASPDTQYFGPGTRLTVL.

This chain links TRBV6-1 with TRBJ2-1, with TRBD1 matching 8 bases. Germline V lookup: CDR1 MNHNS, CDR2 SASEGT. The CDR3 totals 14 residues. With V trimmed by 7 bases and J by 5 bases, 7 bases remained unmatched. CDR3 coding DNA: TGTGCCAGCACAGGGACAGGACTTAACAATGAGCAGTTCTTC. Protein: CASTGTGLNNEQFF.

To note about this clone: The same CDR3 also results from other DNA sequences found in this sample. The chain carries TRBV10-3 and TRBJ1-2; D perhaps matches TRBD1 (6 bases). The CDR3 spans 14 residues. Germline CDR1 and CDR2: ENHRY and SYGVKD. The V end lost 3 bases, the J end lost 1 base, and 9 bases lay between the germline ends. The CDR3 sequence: CAISEGGDNYGYTF. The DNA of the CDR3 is TGTGCCATCAGTGAAGGGGGGGATAACTATGGCTACACCTTC.

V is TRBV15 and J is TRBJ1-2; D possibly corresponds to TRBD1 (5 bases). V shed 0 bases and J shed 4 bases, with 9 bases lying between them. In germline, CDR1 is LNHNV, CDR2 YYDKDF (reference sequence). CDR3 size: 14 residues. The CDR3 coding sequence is TGTGCCACCAGCAGAGAGTCCGGGGCCTATGGCTACACCTTC. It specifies CATSRESGAYGYTF.

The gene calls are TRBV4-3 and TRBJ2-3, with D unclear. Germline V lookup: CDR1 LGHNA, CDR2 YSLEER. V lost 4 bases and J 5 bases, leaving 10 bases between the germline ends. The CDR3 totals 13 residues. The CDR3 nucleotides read TGCGCCAGCAGCCGCTTGACTGAAGATACGCAGTATTTT. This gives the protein CASSRLTEDTQYF.

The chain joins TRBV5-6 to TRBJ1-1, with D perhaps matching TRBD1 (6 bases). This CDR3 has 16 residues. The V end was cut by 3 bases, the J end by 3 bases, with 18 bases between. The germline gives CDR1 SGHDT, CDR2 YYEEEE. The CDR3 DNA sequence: TGTGCCAGCAGCTGGGGGCCACAGGGTGCCTACACTGAAGCTTTCTTT. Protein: CASSWGPQGAYTEAFF.

CDR3 in amino acids: CASSLIQGDTEAFF. For the CDR3, the DNA is TGTGCCAGCAGCTTAATACAGGGAGACACTGAAGCTTTCTTT. V usage is TRBV11-2 and J usage is TRBJ1-1, with D tentatively TRBD1 (6 bases). The V end was cut by 2 bases, the J end by 3 bases, with 10 bases between. The CDR3 has 14 amino acids. Germline CDR1 SGHAT, CDR2 FQNNGV.